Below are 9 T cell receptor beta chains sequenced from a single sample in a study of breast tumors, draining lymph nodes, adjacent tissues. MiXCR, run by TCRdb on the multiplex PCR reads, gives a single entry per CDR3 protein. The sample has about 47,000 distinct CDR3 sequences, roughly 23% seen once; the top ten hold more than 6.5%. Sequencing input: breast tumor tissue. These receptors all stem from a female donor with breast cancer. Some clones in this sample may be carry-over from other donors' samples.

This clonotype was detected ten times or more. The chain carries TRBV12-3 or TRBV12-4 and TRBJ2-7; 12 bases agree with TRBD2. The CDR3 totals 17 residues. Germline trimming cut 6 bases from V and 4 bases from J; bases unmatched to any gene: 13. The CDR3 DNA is TGTGCCAGCAGCCTTCGAAGCCCGGGACTAGCGGGTTACGAGCAGTACTTC. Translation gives CASSLRSPGLAGYEQYF.

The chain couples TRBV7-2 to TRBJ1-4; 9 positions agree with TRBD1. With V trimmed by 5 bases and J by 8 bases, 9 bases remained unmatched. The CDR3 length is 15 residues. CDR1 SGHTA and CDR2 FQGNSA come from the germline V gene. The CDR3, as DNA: TGTGCCAGCAGCAGATCGACAGGGGGAGGAGAAAAACTGTTTTTT. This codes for CASSRSTGGGEKLFF.

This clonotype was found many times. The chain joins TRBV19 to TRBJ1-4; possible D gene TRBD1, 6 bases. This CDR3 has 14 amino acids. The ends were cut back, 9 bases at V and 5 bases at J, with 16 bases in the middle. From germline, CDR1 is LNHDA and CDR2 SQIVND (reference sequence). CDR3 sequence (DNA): TGTGCCAGCGGGTCGGGGGGGCCGAATGAAAAACTGTTTTTT. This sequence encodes CASGSGGPNEKLFF.

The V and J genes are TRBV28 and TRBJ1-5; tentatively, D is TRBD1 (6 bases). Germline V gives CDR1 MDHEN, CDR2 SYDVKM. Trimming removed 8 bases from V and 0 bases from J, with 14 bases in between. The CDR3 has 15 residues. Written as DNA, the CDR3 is TGTGCCAGCGGTTCAGGGGAACTTAGCAATCAGCCCCAGCATTTT. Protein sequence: CASGSGELSNQPQHF.

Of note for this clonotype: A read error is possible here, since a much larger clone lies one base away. CDR3 residues: CAITKRLAGVNEQFF. The DNA for the CDR3 is TGTGCCATCACCAAGAGACTAGCGGGAGTCAATGAGCAGTTCTTC. The V and J genes are TRBV10-3 and TRBJ2-1, with 12 positions matching TRBD2. Germline V gene data show CDR1 as ENHRY and CDR2 as SYGVKD. The CDR3 covers 15 residues. V trimming: 7 bases; J trimming: 6 bases; junction bases outside the gene matches: 7.

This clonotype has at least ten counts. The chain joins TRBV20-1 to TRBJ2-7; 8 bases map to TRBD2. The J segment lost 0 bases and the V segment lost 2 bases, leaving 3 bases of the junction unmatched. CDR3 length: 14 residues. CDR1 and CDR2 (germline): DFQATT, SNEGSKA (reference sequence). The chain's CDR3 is CSARSAGGSYEQYF. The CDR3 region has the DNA TGCAGTGCTAGATCCGCGGGGGGCTCCTACGAGCAGTACTTC.

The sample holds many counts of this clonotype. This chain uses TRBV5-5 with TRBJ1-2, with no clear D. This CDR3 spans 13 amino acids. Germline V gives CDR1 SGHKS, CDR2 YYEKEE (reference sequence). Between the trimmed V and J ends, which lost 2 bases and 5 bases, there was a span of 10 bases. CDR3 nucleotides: TGTGCCAGCAGCTTTACCGATACTTATGGCTACACCTTC. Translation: CASSFTDTYGYTF.

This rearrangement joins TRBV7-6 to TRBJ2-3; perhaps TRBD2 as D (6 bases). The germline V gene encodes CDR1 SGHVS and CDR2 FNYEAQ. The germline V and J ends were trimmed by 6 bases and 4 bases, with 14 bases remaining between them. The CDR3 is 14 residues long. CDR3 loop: CASSQGEVPDTQYF. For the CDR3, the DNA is TGTGCCAGCAGTCAAGGGGAGGTCCCAGATACGCAGTATTTT.

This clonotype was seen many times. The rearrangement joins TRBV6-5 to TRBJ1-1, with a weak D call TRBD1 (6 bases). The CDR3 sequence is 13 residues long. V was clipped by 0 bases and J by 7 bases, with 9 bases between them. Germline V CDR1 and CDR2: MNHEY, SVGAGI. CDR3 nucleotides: TGTGCCAGCAGTTACTCGGGACAAAATGAAGCTTTCTTT. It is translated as CASSYSGQNEAFF.